The entry that follows covers one TCR beta chain sequence. This entry is derived from a study of blood T cell repertoires in COVID-19. Cohort allocation depended upon clinical history that participants reported. The authors' processing: Researchers report that nucleated cell counts were estimated from reference gene primer amplification. Using immunoSEQ multiplex PCR, the repertoire was profiled, and TCRdb retains in-frame clones only, with some absent. V and J calls and clone size follow that table, whereas D and trimming were derived from the DNA. The table lists fewer than 350,000 clones, approximately 91% of them singletons. From germline, CDR1 is GTSNPN and CDR2 SVGIG (reference sequence). The V end lost 4 bases, the J end lost 6 bases, and 17 bases lay between the germline ends. The CDR3 is 14 amino acids.

The chain carries TRBV30 and TRBJ2-3; maybe TRBD1 (6 bases). Material for sequencing was PBMCs or T cells enriched from blood (not recorded which). This TCR derives from a woman between 40 and 55 years old with acute COVID-19. CDR3 loop: CAWKRTVFMDTQYF. DNA of the CDR3: TGTGCCTGGAAGCGGACAGTTTTTATGGATACGCAGTATTTT.